This is a list of T cell receptor beta chains from one sample in a study of breast tumors, draining lymph nodes, adjacent tissues. TCRdb reprocessed the multiplex PCR reads with MiXCR, giving one entry per CDR3 protein. The sample yields over 200,000 distinct CDR3 sequences, around 34% seen once. The sequenced sample was axillary lymph node tissue. Source of these receptors: a female donor with breast cancer. Some clones in this sample may be carry-over from other donors' samples. Both conserved end residues are part of each CDR3. A D gene is named only where the DNA matches it firmly. Part of the rows lack a size; the others show once, few, many or a class for expanded clones.

TRBJ2-6	TRBV5-6	TRBD2	many	19	CASSLAGWEGRPGANVLTF	TGTGCCAGCAGCTTGGCCGGTTGGGAGGGGCGCCCTGGGGCCAACGTCCTGACTTTC
TRBJ1-6	TRBV25-1	NA	many	13	CASSGGGGSPLHF	TGTGCCAGCAGTGGGGGAGGGGGATCACCCCTCCACTTT
TRBJ2-3	TRBV5-1	TRBD2	many	14	CASFGLEVPDTQYF	TGCGCCAGCTTCGGACTAGAAGTTCCAGATACGCAGTATTTT
TRBJ1-2	TRBV2	NA	NA	13	CARAQGLLDGYTF	TGTGCTAGAGCTCAGGGACTTCTGGATGGCTACACCTTC
TRBJ2-1	TRBV18	TRBD2	NA	15	CASSPLAAGESEQFF	TGTGCCAGCTCACCTTTGGCAGCGGGAGAGAGTGAGCAGTTCTTC
TRBJ1-3	TRBV5-1	NA	many	14	CASTPGFSGNTIYF	TGCGCCAGCACTCCGGGATTCTCTGGAAACACCATATATTTT
TRBJ2-7	TRBV25-1	NA	NA	13	CARDRAGFYEQYF	TGTGCTAGAGATCGGGCAGGGTTCTACGAGCAGTACTTC
TRBJ2-2	TRBV7-3	NA	many	13	CASSQIYTGELFF	TGTGCCAGCAGCCAAATTTACACCGGGGAGCTGTTTTTT
TRBJ1-5	TRBV2	NA	NA	10	CASGPETQHF	TGTGCCAGCGGGCCGGAGACCCAGCATTTT
TRBJ2-2	TRBV24-1	NA	many	15	CATSPGTANTGELFF	TGTGCCACCAGTCCGGGGACGGCTAACACCGGGGAGCTGTTTTTT
TRBJ2-7	TRBV27	TRBD1	few	14	CASSLDRVAHEQYF	TGTGCCAGCAGTTTGGACAGGGTAGCCCACGAGCAGTACTTC
TRBJ1-1	TRBV29-1	NA	NA	15	CSVEDFRGLNTEAFF	TGCAGCGTTGAAGACTTCAGAGGTCTCAACACTGAAGCTTTCTTT
TRBJ2-3	TRBV20-1	TRBD2	NA	15	CSASSGLADTDTQYF	TGCAGTGCGAGCTCGGGACTAGCGGACACAGATACGCAGTATTTT
TRBJ2-5	TRBV2	TRBD2	few	16	CASRGTSGGVIMSQYF	TGTGCCAGCAGGGGGACTAGCGGGGGCGTCATCATGTCCCAGTACTTC
TRBJ2-3	TRBV9	NA	NA	14	CAGSVTGQADTQYF	TGTGCCGGCAGCGTTACTGGTCAGGCGGATACGCAGTATTTT
TRBJ2-3	TRBV9	NA	many	15	CASSVEGQRAHTQYF	TGTGCCAGCAGCGTAGAGGGACAGCGGGCGCATACGCAGTATTTT
TRBJ1-2	TRBV2	TRBD1	many	16	CASSESGQGLGYGYTF	TGTGCCAGCAGTGAATCGGGACAGGGGCTTGGCTATGGCTACACCTTC
TRBJ2-3	TRBV7-6	NA	NA	11	CASSRRDTQYF	TGTGCCAGCAGCCGCCGAGATACGCAGTATTTT
TRBJ2-3	TRBV12-5	TRBD1	many	11	CASGGQAPQYF	TGTGCTAGTGGGGGACAGGCTCCGCAGTATTTT
TRBJ2-7	TRBV6-6	NA	many	13	CASSHDSTYEQYF	TGTGCCAGCAGTCACGACAGCACCTACGAGCAGTACTTC
TRBJ1-2	TRBV6-5	TRBD1	many	15	CASSYSPGQGRGYTF	TGTGCCAGCAGTTATTCCCCGGGACAGGGTCGGGGCTACACCTTC
TRBJ1-2	TRBV9	NA	NA	15	CASSGGGGGSYGYTF	TGTGCCAGCAGCGGGGGGGGCGGTGGAAGCTATGGCTACACCTTC
TRBJ2-5	TRBV7-2	NA	many	15	CASSLSGEGYETQYF	TGTGCCAGCAGCTTATCTGGAGAGGGGTATGAGACCCAGTACTTC
TRBJ2-1	TRBV2	TRBD1	many	17	CASIQRGGDRGINEQFF	TGTGCCAGCATTCAACGTGGGGGGGACAGGGGTATCAATGAGCAGTTCTTC
TRBJ2-5	TRBV20-1	TRBD2	NA	14	CSARVGGPRETQYF	TGCAGTGCTAGAGTGGGAGGGCCGAGGGAGACCCAGTACTTC
TRBJ1-6	TRBV9	NA	NA	15	CASSVPGLYNSPLHF	TGTGCCAGCAGCGTACCGGGCCTCTATAATTCACCCCTCCACTTT
TRBJ1-1	TRBV10-2	NA	few	15	CASSESSRLNTEAFF	TGCGCCAGCAGTGAGTCGAGTCGGTTGAACACTGAAGCTTTCTTT
TRBJ2-7	TRBV6-1	NA	many	13	CASSASFSYEQYF	TGTGCCAGCAGTGCTAGCTTTTCCTACGAGCAGTACTTC
TRBJ2-7	TRBV18	TRBD2	few	15	CASSPTSGSQSEQYF	TGTGCCAGCTCACCGACTAGCGGGAGTCAGTCCGAGCAGTACTTC
TRBJ2-2	TRBV10-3	NA	many	15	CAIRSGGSGAGELFF	TGTGCCATCAGGAGCGGCGGGTCTGGGGCCGGGGAGCTGTTTTTT
TRBJ2-1	TRBV5-1	NA	NA	13	CASSPQGFNEQFF	TGTGCCAGCAGCCCACAGGGTTTCAATGAGCAGTTCTTC
TRBJ1-5	TRBV2	TRBD1	NA	14	CASSKTGGSRPQHF	TGTGCCAGCAGTAAGACAGGGGGCTCTCGGCCCCAGCATTTT
TRBJ2-1	TRBV11-3	TRBD2	few	15	CASSLGGAAYNEQFF	TGTGCCAGCAGCTTGGGAGGGGCCGCCTACAATGAGCAGTTCTTC
TRBJ1-4	TRBV3-1	NA	many	14	CASSLKGSGEKLFF	TGTGCCAGCAGCCTCAAGGGCTCTGGTGAAAAACTGTTTTTT
TRBJ2-6	TRBV5-8	TRBD1	NA	16	CASSLDTGTGGNVLTF	TGTGCCAGCAGCTTGGACACCGGGACAGGGGGCAACGTCCTGACTTTC
TRBJ2-5	TRBV5-1	TRBD2	many	17	CASSLVQRETLRETQYF	TGCGCCAGCAGCTTGGTTCAGCGGGAGACACTAAGGGAGACCCAGTACTTC
TRBJ2-7	TRBV27	TRBD2	NA	13	CASSFGGTYEQYF	TGTGCCAGCAGTTTCGGGGGGACCTACGAGCAGTACTTC
TRBJ2-2	TRBV6-5	NA	many	19	CASSYVRGGRGLNTGELFF	TGTGCCAGCAGTTACGTACGTGGGGGAAGGGGGTTGAACACCGGGGAGCTGTTTTTT
TRBJ2-5	TRBV6-6	TRBD2	many	16	CASSRGRAGGRETQYF	TGTGCCAGCAGCAGGGGAAGGGCGGGAGGGCGGGAGACCCAGTACTTC
TRBJ1-6	TRBV12-3/TRBV12-4	TRBD1	NA	15	CASRRQGHSDSPLHF	TGTGCCAGCAGAAGACAGGGGCATTCGGATTCACCCCTCCACTTT
TRBJ2-1	TRBV2	NA	many	11	CASSPVREQFF	TGTGCCAGCAGCCCAGTGAGGGAGCAGTTCTTC
TRBJ1-2	TRBV6-1	NA	NA	14	CASRYPGQNYGYTF	TGTGCCAGCAGATACCCTGGACAGAACTATGGCTACACCTTC
TRBJ2-1	TRBV4-2	TRBD2	many	19	CASSQGTSGGASSYNEQFF	TGTGCCAGCAGCCAAGGAACTAGCGGGGGGGCCAGCTCCTACAATGAGCAGTTCTTC
TRBJ2-1	TRBV7-2	NA	once	14	CASSFVGVNNEQFF	TGTGCCAGCAGCTTTGTGGGGGTCAACAATGAGCAGTTCTTC
TRBJ2-5	TRBV28	TRBD2	NA	15	CASRTPSGAKETQYF	TGTGCCAGCAGGACCCCTAGCGGGGCCAAAGAGACCCAGTACTTC
TRBJ1-5	TRBV6-1	TRBD1	NA	17	CASSQPTGFYGNQPQHF	TGTGCCAGCAGTCAACCGACAGGGTTCTATGGCAATCAGCCCCAGCATTTT
TRBJ1-2	TRBV7-3	TRBD1	NA	15	CASSSGQGGNYGYTF	TGTGCCAGCAGCTCGGGACAGGGGGGCAACTATGGCTACACCTTC